The 8 T cell receptor beta chains below were found in one sample sequenced in a study of blood T cell repertoires in COVID-19. Produced via immunoSEQ multiplex PCR; TCRdb's table is partial and in-frame only. This sample carries roughly 170,000 clones, over 70% of them seen once, and the ten largest clones take about 5.8%. Sequencing was performed on PBMCs or T cells enriched from blood (not recorded which). The receptors shown here come from a woman aged 40-49 years with acute COVID-19.

The chain links TRBV5-5 to TRBJ2-3, with 7 bases fitting TRBD2. V lost 4 bases, J lost 0 bases, and 8 bases stayed unmatched. Germline values: CDR1 SGHKS, CDR2 YYEKEE (reference sequence). This CDR3 contains 16 residues. CDR3 DNA sequence: TGTGCCAGCAGCCCTAGCGGAGCCGCTAGCACAGATACGCAGTATTTT. Translated, it gives CASSPSGAASTDTQYF.

J is TRBJ1-1 and V is TRBV27; D not resolved. The germline V and J ends were trimmed by 4 bases and 3 bases, with 18 bases remaining between them. The germline gives CDR1 MNHEY, CDR2 SMNVEV (reference sequence). The CDR3 covers 16 residues. The CDR3 reads CASSSLGGREDTEAFF. The CDR3, as DNA: TGTGCCAGCAGTTCCTTAGGAGGTCGGGAAGACACTGAAGCTTTCTTT.

CDR3: CASSRGGGQETQYF. DNA for the CDR3: TGTGCCAGCAGTAGGGGAGGGGGCCAAGAGACCCAGTACTTC. This rearrangement joins TRBV6-2 or TRBV6-3 to TRBJ2-5; tentative D call: TRBD2 (7 bases). Trimming cost V 5 bases and J 1 base, with 11 bases left between them. The CDR3 extends over 14 amino acids. Germline V lookup: CDR1 MNHEY, CDR2 SVGEGT.

Turning to this clone: Additional DNA sequences in this sample encode the identical CDR3. The chain is built from TRBV6-5 and TRBJ2-2, with a weak D call TRBD2 (6 bases). This CDR3 spans 15 amino acids. The V gene's germline CDR1 is MNHEY and CDR2 SVGAGI. Trimming took off 6 bases at V and 1 base at J, with 12 bases between the two ends. CDR3 bases: TGTGCCAGCAGAGCCGGGACTTTGAACACCGGGGAGCTGTTTTTT. Its translation is CASRAGTLNTGELFF.

The table lists this clone with a count of one. The gene calls are TRBV2 and TRBJ1-1; D remains ambiguous. V lost 8 bases and J lost 10, with 17 bases in between. Germline CDR1 and CDR2: SNHLY and FYNNEI. This CDR3 has 12 residues. The CDR3 DNA reads as TGTGCCAGCGGGAGTTCGGGCGTGGGAGCTTTCTTT. Translated, it gives CASGSSGVGAFF.

The genes are TRBV6-5 and TRBJ2-5, with 11 bases matching TRBD1. The CDR3 consists of 16 residues. With 4 bases clipped from V and 7 bases from J, the junction kept 11 bases outside the gene matches. Germline loops: CDR1 MNHEY, CDR2 SVGAGI. CDR3 residues: CASSWQHRDRGGTQYF. The DNA for the CDR3 is TGTGCCAGCAGTTGGCAACACCGGGACAGGGGGGGGACCCAGTACTTC.

This clone was recorded only once. DNA for the CDR3: TGCGCCAGCAGCTTGGAGGCGGGAACAACTAATGAAAAACTGTTTTTT. It encodes CASSLEAGTTNEKLFF. The genes are TRBV4-1 and TRBJ1-4; D remains unclear. The germline V and J ends were trimmed by 5 bases and 0 bases, with 13 bases remaining between them. The CDR3 sequence is 16 residues long. Germline V gene lookup returns CDR1 MGHRA and CDR2 YSYEKL.

This chain connects TRBV7-2 to TRBJ2-1; D may be TRBD1 (5 bases). The CDR3 is 14 residues long. Trimming left V 1 base short and J 7 bases short, with 11 bases between. Germline CDR1 SGHTA, CDR2 FQGNSA. CDR3 amino acids: CASSLGSRVNEQFF. CDR3 nucleotides: TGTGCCAGCAGCTTAGGGAGCAGGGTTAATGAGCAGTTCTTC.